This T cell receptor beta chain was retrieved from a study of identical twins. Study observations and caveats: There is a chance that invariant MAIT and iNKT cells partially muddied zero-insertion analyses.

All donors comprised healthy Caucasians. MiXCR was run by TCRdb on the 5' RACE reads, yielding one entry per CDR3 protein. The table includes around 480,000 distinct CDR3 sequences, 13% to 15% detected once. V was pared by 5 bases and J by 4 bases, with 8 bases of the junction left unmatched. The length of the CDR3 is 15 residues. Germline V gives CDR1 MDHEN, CDR2 SYDVKM. There are a few counts of this clonotype. Its matching antigen is unknown. This sample was also put to use in a study of yellow fever vaccine responses in identical twins.

The receptor's source is a young woman in good health. Sequencing was carried out using CD4+ T cells sorted from blood. The genes are TRBV28 and TRBJ2-7, with 10 bases identical to TRBD1. CDR3 region: CASSRVRTGGYEQYF. The CDR3, as DNA: TGTGCCAGCAGTAGGGTGAGGACAGGGGGTTACGAGCAGTACTTC. The entire variable domain, with the rest obtained from reference TRBV28 and TRBJ2-7, is as follows: DVKVTQSSRYLVKRTGEKVFLECVQDMDHENMFWYRQDPGLGLRLIYFSYDVKMKEKGDIPEGYSVSREKKERFSLILESASTNQTSMYLCASSRVRTGGYEQYFGPGTRLTVT.